These 23 T cell receptor beta chains came from one sample sequenced in a study of blood T cell repertoires in COVID-19 (dated by TCRdb to between 2020 and 2021). Libraries were prepared through the immunoSEQ multiplex PCR assay. This is the immuneACCESS table as TCRdb keeps it, with only in-frame sequences that have V and J called. A part of the clones is gone; compared with another copy, unresolved V genes explain less than half, and the rest is unexplained. Across this sample there are approximately 94,000 clones, with under 90% seen only once. The ten most abundant clones make up roughly 13% of the sample. The specimen sequenced was peripheral blood. These receptors were obtained from a human donor in a cohort sampled during active COVID-19.

V is TRBV11-2 and J is TRBJ2-2, with D perhaps matching TRBD2 (5 bases). Germline CDR1 SGHAT, CDR2 FQNNGV. V gave up 2 bases and J gave up 1 base, with 8 bases separating them. The CDR3 covers 15 residues. This chain's CDR3 is CASSLRAGNTGELFF. The CDR3 DNA follows: TGTGCCAGCAGCTTACGGGCGGGGAACACCGGGGAGCTGTTTTTT.

V usage is TRBV7-2 and J usage is TRBJ2-1, with TRBD1 matching over 9 bases. The CDR3 has 15 residues. V shed 3 bases, J shed 7 bases, and the junction held 7 bases outside the gene matches. Germline values: CDR1 SGHTA, CDR2 FQGNSA. As DNA, the CDR3 is TGTGCCAGCAGCTTCCGGGACAGGGTATCGAATGAGCAGTTCTTC. It codes for CASSFRDRVSNEQFF.

V gene TRBV5-1 combines with J gene TRBJ1-3; D perhaps matches TRBD1 (5 bases). Per germline, CDR1 SGHRS and CDR2 YFSETQ. The CDR3 contains 14 residues. Trimming stripped 3 bases from V and 0 bases from J, with 7 bases between. CDR3 nucleotide sequence: TGCGCCAGCAGCTCCCAGGGCTCTGGAAACACCATATATTTT. Its translation is CASSSQGSGNTIYF.

The gene calls are TRBV6-5 and TRBJ2-7; TRBD1 is a possible D gene (6 bases). Trimming shortened V by 8 bases and J by 2 bases, and 16 bases separated the two germline ends. The CDR3 spans 14 residues. Per germline, CDR1 MNHEY and CDR2 SVGAGI. This CDR3 reads CASVAIQGPYEQYF. CDR3 nucleotide sequence: TGTGCCAGCGTTGCGATACAGGGACCCTACGAGCAGTACTTC.

The chain combines TRBV19 with TRBJ2-3, with a tentative D call TRBD2 (5 bases). V lost 6 bases to trimming and J lost 6 bases, with 7 bases between them. The CDR3 length is 11 residues. Germline V gives CDR1 LNHDA, CDR2 SQIVND (reference sequence). In DNA, the CDR3 is TGTGCCAGTAGCCGGACTGATACGCAGTATTTT. It specifies CASSRTDTQYF.

The chain is built from TRBV10-3 and TRBJ1-2, with 7 bases fitting TRBD1. The junction had 4 bases not matched to a gene; V was cut back by 10 bases and J by 5 bases. The CDR3 covers 11 residues. In germline, CDR1 is ENHRY, CDR2 SYGVKD. The CDR3 region is CASRQGYGYTF. The CDR3 DNA reads as TGTGCCAGCCGACAGGGATATGGCTACACCTTC.

The V call is TRBV30, the J call TRBJ2-5; TRBD1 might be the D (6 bases). With 2 bases removed from V and 5 bases from J, the gap between germline ends came to 15 bases. This CDR3 region has 14 residues. The germline CDR1 and CDR2 sequences are GTSNPN and SVGIG (reference sequence). The CDR3 bases are TGTGCCTGGAGTTCCAACAGGGCTCGGGAGACCCAGTACTTC. Amino acids: CAWSSNRARETQYF.

The V and J genes are TRBV5-5 and TRBJ1-4; the match to TRBD1 covers 9 bases. Trimming cost V 0 bases and J 4 bases; bases outside gene matches: 7. Germline CDR1 reads SGHKS; CDR2 reads YYEKEE (reference sequence). The CDR3 sequence is 17 residues long. CDR3 sequence reads: CASSLDRGRSYNEKLFF. The CDR3 DNA reads TGTGCCAGCAGCTTGGACAGGGGGCGATCATATAATGAAAAACTGTTTTTT.

The V call is TRBV24-1, the J call TRBJ1-5; D may be TRBD1 (5 bases). Trimming shortened V by 0 bases and J by 1 base, and 9 bases separated the two germline ends. There are 16 residues in the CDR3. The germline CDR1 and CDR2 sequences are KGHDR and SFDVKD. The CDR3, as DNA: TGTGCCACCAGTGATTTGAGCGGGGGAAGCAATCAGCCCCAGCATTTT. This gives the protein CATSDLSGGSNQPQHF.

The rearrangement joins TRBV5-1 to TRBJ2-7; maybe TRBD1 (5 bases). The CDR3 is made up of 12 amino acids. The germline CDR1 and CDR2 sequences are SGHRS and YFSETQ. The V end was cut by 3 bases, the J end by 1 base, with 5 bases between. The CDR3 sequence: CASSSGSYEQYF. In nucleotides, the CDR3 is TGCGCCAGCAGCTCAGGGTCCTACGAGCAGTACTTC. Using reference TRBV5-1 and TRBJ2-7 for the parts outside the CDR3, the full variable domain is KAGVTQTPRYLIKTRGQQVTLSCSPISGHRSVSWYQQTPGQGLQFLFEYFSETQRNKGNFPGRFSGRQFSNSRSEMNVSTLELGDSALYLCASSSGSYEQYFGPGTRLTVT.

The V and J genes are TRBV2 and TRBJ2-4; D gene uncertain. Trimming removed 8 bases from V and 6 bases from J, with 17 bases in between. The CDR3 contains 14 residues. Germline CDR1 and CDR2: SNHLY and FYNNEI. The CDR3 DNA follows: TGTGCCAGCTCTGGCAGTCTCCCGCCAAACATTCAGTACTTC. Protein sequence: CASSGSLPPNIQYF.

The chain uses TRBV6-2 or TRBV6-3 and TRBJ1-1; D unresolved. The germline V and J ends were trimmed by 4 bases and 1 base, with 13 bases remaining between them. Germline CDR1 MNHEY, CDR2 SVGEGT. The CDR3 is made up of 15 amino acids. CDR3 DNA: TGTGCCAGCAGTTCACGGGGAGGGCGGAACACTGAAGCTTTCTTT. It encodes CASSSRGGRNTEAFF.

The CDR3 DNA reads TGCAGTGCTAGTCAAGGACTAGCGGGGGCTATCGGCTACGAGCAGTACTTC. This gives the protein CSASQGLAGAIGYEQYF. V and J are TRBV20-1 and TRBJ2-7; 13 bases are a match to TRBD2. This CDR3 has 17 residues. The J segment lost 3 bases and the V segment lost 3 bases, leaving 11 bases of the junction unmatched. CDR1 and CDR2 from the germline V gene are DFQATT and SNEGSKA (reference sequence).

The J gene is TRBJ1-6, the V gene TRBV10-3; maybe TRBD1 (5 bases). This CDR3 is 15 amino acids long. Germline V gene data show CDR1 as ENHRY and CDR2 as SYGVKD. V lost 3 bases and J 7 bases, leaving 13 bases between the germline ends. For the CDR3, the DNA is TGTGCCATCAGTGATTCAGGAGGGACCAATTCACCCCTCCACTTT. It yields the protein CAISDSGGTNSPLHF.

The chain links TRBV19 to TRBJ2-1; no clear D gene. The CDR3 covers 14 residues. V was shortened by 3 bases and J by 7 bases, with 13 bases between the two germline ends. Looked up from germline, CDR1 is LNHDA and CDR2 is SQIVND (reference sequence). The CDR3 region has the DNA TGTGCCAGTAGTATCAACTCCGAGGTGAATGAGCAGTTCTTC. This codes for CASSINSEVNEQFF.

The genes are TRBV19 and TRBJ2-5; D perhaps matches TRBD2 (6 bases). Germline CDR1 reads LNHDA; CDR2 reads SQIVND (reference sequence). This CDR3 is 15 amino acids long. V was pared by 5 bases and J by 2 bases, with 15 bases between. The CDR3 bases are TGTGCCAGTAGTTCCCGAGGAGCGGGTCAAGAGACCCAGTACTTC. Protein product: CASSSRGAGQETQYF.

This chain connects TRBV29-1 to TRBJ2-1; D remains ambiguous. Between the trimmed V and J ends, which lost 0 bases and 7 bases, there was a span of 7 bases. Germline CDR1 reads SQVTM; CDR2 reads ANQGSEA. The CDR3 loop spans 12 amino acids. CDR3 amino acids: CSVEDFRNEQFF. DNA of the CDR3: TGCAGCGTTGAAGATTTTCGGAATGAGCAGTTCTTC.

This clone was counted once. The chain carries TRBV18 and TRBJ2-3; D is undetermined. This CDR3 has 13 amino acids. Trimming pared 3 bases from V and 5 bases from J, leaving 9 bases between. CDR1 and CDR2 (germline): KGHSH, LQKENI. The CDR3, as DNA: TGTGCCAGCTCACCTAACCCAGGAGATACGCAGTATTTT. It is translated as CASSPNPGDTQYF.

V and J are TRBV24-1 and TRBJ2-5; 7 bases fit TRBD1. The germline V gene encodes CDR1 KGHDR and CDR2 SFDVKD. CDR3 length: 15 amino acids. The J segment lost 5 bases and the V segment lost 3 bases, leaving 8 bases of the junction unmatched. The chain's CDR3 is CATSDRVGGFETQYF. CDR3 DNA sequence: TGTGCCACCAGTGATCGGGTAGGGGGCTTCGAGACCCAGTACTTC.

The gene calls are TRBV5-1 and TRBJ2-3; a possible D gene is TRBD2 (5 bases). V lost 4 bases and J 2 bases, leaving 11 bases between the germline ends. Germline CDR1 and CDR2: SGHRS and YFSETQ. The CDR3 spans 14 residues. The CDR3 DNA reads as TGCGCCAGCAGCGCGGACTCCTCCACAGATACGCAGTATTTT. This codes for CASSADSSTDTQYF.

J is TRBJ2-7 and V is TRBV7-9; D perhaps matches TRBD1 (5 bases). From germline, CDR1 is SEHNR and CDR2 FQNEAQ (reference sequence). V was trimmed by 6 bases and J by 6 bases, leaving 12 bases between them. CDR3 length: 12 amino acids. The CDR3 sequence: CASSSRASEQYF. The CDR3 DNA sequence: TGTGCCAGCAGTTCCAGGGCGAGCGAGCAGTACTTC.

J is TRBJ2-7 and V is TRBV5-1, with D possibly matching TRBD2 (6 bases). This CDR3 region has 15 residues. CDR1 is SGHRS and CDR2 is YFSETQ in the germline V gene. Deletions cut 4 bases from V and 5 bases from J, with 19 bases between. CDR3 nucleotides: TGCGCCAGCAGCGCAACGCCGGCCGGGAGCCACGAGCAGTACTTC. Encoded protein: CASSATPAGSHEQYF.

The chain employs TRBV7-2 and TRBJ1-5; D remains ambiguous. Germline lookup yields CDR1 SGHTA and CDR2 FQGNSA. Trimming shortened V by 0 bases and J by 3 bases, and 9 bases separated the two germline ends. This CDR3 spans 15 amino acids. CDR3 DNA: TGTGCCAGCAGCTTAGCGAACATCGCCAATCAGCCCCAGCATTTT. Its protein is CASSLANIANQPQHF.